This T cell receptor (beta chain) was documented in a study of blood T cells in healthy people across ages. General study points: With age, beta diversity per million T cells declined roughly linearly, significantly by approximately 40.

Trimming pared 5 bases from V and 4 bases from J, leaving 13 bases between. In germline, CDR1 is MNHEY, CDR2 SMNVEV (reference sequence). The CDR3 length is 14 residues. Ten milliliters was the volume of peripheral blood drawn from each donor. The authors ran a second PCR of roughly 6 to 11 cycles using a sample-barcoded 5' primer and a J-beta primer mix. One entry per CDR3 protein, called by TCRdb with MiXCR from the 5' RACE reads. This table has hundreds of thousands of distinct CDR3 sequences, 40% to 50% appearing once. Concerning this clonotype itself: Its antigen is currently unknown.

The source of this sequence is a man older than 75 in good health. The rearrangement links TRBV27 to TRBJ2-3; a weak D match, TRBD1 (6 bases). The sequenced sample was blood. DNA for the CDR3: TGTGCCAGCAGTGCTGACAGGATAGCAGATACGCAGTATTTT. This sequence encodes CASSADRIADTQYF.